These 6 T cell receptor beta chains share one sample of origin, sequenced in a study of OX40 agonist ivuxolimab in advanced cancers. TCRdb's table, derived via immunoSEQ multiplex PCR, lists solely in-frame clones and lacks some. This table holds more than 45,000 clones, over 75% found once. The sample consisted of CD4+ or CD8+ T cells sorted from blood, taken in a trial of the OX40 agonist ivuxolimab. These receptors all stem from an adult with an advanced solid tumor such as melanoma, head and neck, liver or kidney cancer.

The rearrangement uses TRBV18 and TRBJ2-7; D gene uncertain. Germline V gene lookup returns CDR1 KGHSH and CDR2 LQKENI. CDR3 length: 14 amino acids. V gave up 3 bases and J gave up 2 bases, with 11 bases separating them. The CDR3: CASSPSDDPYEQYF. CDR3 bases: TGTGCCAGCTCACCGTCAGACGATCCCTACGAGCAGTACTTC.

The chain joins TRBV7-2 to TRBJ2-1, with D perhaps matching TRBD1 (6 bases). The germline V gene encodes CDR1 SGHTA and CDR2 FQGNSA. The CDR3 totals 15 residues. The V and J ends lost 3 bases and 6 bases respectively, with 15 bases between them. CDR3 nucleotide sequence: TGTGCCAGCAGCTTCCAACCCGGACAGCTCAATGAGCAGTTCTTC. Its translation is CASSFQPGQLNEQFF.

The V gene is TRBV27, the J gene TRBJ1-1; possible D gene TRBD1, 6 bases. CDR1 and CDR2 from the germline V gene are MNHEY and SMNVEV (reference sequence). This CDR3 region has 15 residues. V was cut by 6 bases and J by 0 bases, with 14 bases left in between. As DNA, the CDR3 is TGTGCCAGCAGGCCCCAGGGGACCATGAACACTGAAGCTTTCTTT. Residues: CASRPQGTMNTEAFF.

The rearrangement joins TRBV6-1 to TRBJ1-1; D possibly corresponds to TRBD1 (5 bases). Per the germline V gene, CDR1 is MNHNS and CDR2 is SASEGT. Trimming stripped 3 bases from V and 1 base from J, with 9 bases between. The CDR3 totals 14 residues. The CDR3 sequence is CASSEAGRNTEAFF. The CDR3 DNA sequence: TGTGCCAGCAGTGAGGCGGGGCGGAACACTGAAGCTTTCTTT.

This sequence joins TRBV5-1 and TRBJ2-5; D remains ambiguous. CDR1 is SGHRS, CDR2 YFSETQ, per germline. With 7 bases removed from V and 10 bases from J, the gap between germline ends came to 14 bases. The CDR3 loop spans 11 amino acids. The CDR3 DNA follows: TGCGCCAGCCGTGGCCCCCTGTGCCAGTACTTC. Translation gives CASRGPLCQYF.

The J gene is TRBJ2-1, the V gene TRBV4-1, with 7 bases lining up with TRBD1. The CDR3 loop spans 16 amino acids. Trimming took 0 bases from V and 3 from J; bases not matched to a gene: 5. Looked up from germline, CDR1 is MGHRA and CDR2 is YSYEKL. For the CDR3, the DNA is TGCGCCAGCAGCCAAGAAGGGGGCAATAGCTACAATGAGCAGTTCTTC. Its translation: CASSQEGGNSYNEQFF.